These 18 T cell receptor beta chains came from one sample sequenced in a study of CD8+CD57+ T cells in acquired aplastic anemia. Template material for TCR beta VDJ and CDR3 profiling consisted of genomic DNA. TCRdb passed the reads through MiXCR, listing each CDR3 protein once. This sample carries 150,000 to 200,000 distinct CDR3 sequences, 64% of them seen once, and the ten largest clones take around 46%. The sequenced sample consisted of sorted CD4+, CD8+, or CD8+CD57+ T cells (not recorded which) from PBMCs. All receptors come from a human donor with severe aplastic anemia or a healthy control (not recorded which).

Of note for this clonotype: Since no conserved phenylalanine or tryptophan closes the CDR3, a read error is the likely cause. V usage is TRBV12-5 and J usage is TRBJ1-2, with TRBD1 identical over 10 bases. The CDR3 contains 17 residues. With V trimmed by 2 bases and J by 3 bases, 9 bases remained unmatched. Per germline, CDR1 LGHNT and CDR2 FRNRAP. The CDR3 nucleotides read TGTGCTAGTGGTTTGATGCAGACAGGGGGCTTGGACTATGGCTACACCCTC. Its translation: CASGLMQTGGLDYGYTL.

The genes are TRBV5-6 and TRBJ2-2, with 11 bases fitting TRBD1. This CDR3 spans 16 amino acids. V dropped 5 bases and J dropped 5; count of bases not matched to a gene: 8. Germline CDR1 and CDR2: SGHDT and YYEEEE. DNA for the CDR3: TGTGCCAGCAGTCTCCCGGGACAGGGGGTAACCGGGGAGCTGTTTTTT. Translating gives CASSLPGQGVTGELFF.

This clonotype was seen a handful of times. The chain joins TRBV24-1 to TRBJ2-1; unclear D gene. Germline CDR1 is KGHDR and CDR2 is SFDVKD. Trimming cost V 7 bases and J 9 bases, with 12 bases left between them. The CDR3 is made up of 12 amino acids. The CDR3 DNA sequence: TGTGCCACCAGCGATGGACGGGTTGAGCAGTTCTTC. Translated, it gives CATSDGRVEQFF.

This chain connects TRBV10-3 to TRBJ2-1, with 9 bases that match TRBD1. V shed 8 bases, J shed 0 bases, and the junction held 5 bases outside the gene matches. The CDR3 sequence is 15 residues long. Germline loops: CDR1 ENHRY, CDR2 SYGVKD. The CDR3 nucleotides are TGTGCCATCCGGACAGGGGAGGTCTCCTACAATGAGCAGTTCTTC. Residues: CAIRTGEVSYNEQFF.

This clonotype is a singleton in its sample. The chain is built from TRBV5-1 and TRBJ2-5, with a weak D call TRBD1 (6 bases). Trimming took 4 bases from V and 0 from J, leaving 7 bases between them. Germline V lookup: CDR1 SGHRS, CDR2 YFSETQ. This CDR3 is built from 13 residues. The CDR3 DNA reads as TGCGCCAGCAGCACAGGGTACCAAGAGACCCAGTACTTC. The encoded protein is CASSTGYQETQYF.

This chain links TRBV10-3 with TRBJ1-5; D ambiguous. Trimming took off 4 bases at V and 1 base at J, with 11 bases between the two ends. The CDR3 covers 15 residues. Germline CDR1 is ENHRY and CDR2 is SYGVKD. This CDR3 reads CAISVGVESNQPQHF. CDR3 nucleotide sequence: TGTGCCATCAGTGTTGGGGTAGAAAGCAATCAGCCCCAGCATTTT.

Many counts were recorded for this clonotype. The chain links TRBV16 to TRBJ1-5, with a possible D match to TRBD1 (5 bases). The CDR3 has 14 amino acids. Germline CDR1 reads KGHSY; CDR2 reads FQNENV. The V gene lost 2 bases and the J gene lost 7 bases, with 12 bases spanning the gap. Written as DNA, the CDR3 is TGTGCCAGCAGCCAAGAATCAGGGAGACAGCCCCAGCATTTT. This sequence encodes CASSQESGRQPQHF.

In nucleotides, the CDR3 is TGCAGTGCTAGGGTAAGCGCCCTGGGTGGCTACACCTTC. It is translated as CSARVSALGGYTF. This rearrangement joins TRBV20-1 to TRBJ1-2; D is ambiguous. The CDR3 has 13 amino acids. The V and J ends lost 3 bases and 7 bases respectively, with 15 bases between them. Germline V gene lookup returns CDR1 DFQATT and CDR2 SNEGSKA (reference sequence).

The chain has TRBV7-8 and TRBJ1-2; D gene uncertain. This CDR3 comprises 16 residues. V lost 2 bases and J lost 3, with 16 bases in between. From germline, CDR1 is SGHVS and CDR2 FQNEAQ. In DNA, the CDR3 is TGTGCCAGCAGCTTAATCGCCCGACCTCTGGACTATGGCTACACCTTC. Protein product: CASSLIARPLDYGYTF.

The table lists this clonotype with many counts. The V gene is TRBV5-1, the J gene TRBJ2-1; TRBD2 agrees at 9 bases. This CDR3 is 17 amino acids long. Germline CDR1 SGHRS, CDR2 YFSETQ. V lost 0 bases to trimming and J lost 1 base; unmatched junction nucleotides: 5. The CDR3 bases are TGCGCCAGCAGCTTGGGGCGGCGGGGGGGGTCCTACAATGAGCAGTTCTTC. The encoded protein is CASSLGRRGGSYNEQFF.

The rearrangement joins TRBV29-1 to TRBJ2-3, with no clear D. CDR1 is SQVTM, CDR2 ANQGSEA, per germline. V shed 3 bases and J shed 5 bases, with 12 bases lying between them. The length of the CDR3 is 13 residues. CDR3 sequence reads: CSVDSTRVDTQYF. CDR3 nucleotide sequence: TGCAGCGTTGATTCTACCCGGGTAGATACGCAGTATTTT.

As regards this clonotype: The germline gene is not matched at one end of the junction; a read error may be the cause. The chain links TRBV6-6 to TRBJ2-7, with TRBD1 identical over 7 bases. This CDR3 has 14 residues. In germline, CDR1 is MNHNY, CDR2 SVGAGI (reference sequence). The chain's CDR3 is CASRPTGKWYEQYF. The CDR3 nucleotides are TGCGCCAGCCGACCGACAGGGAAATGGTACGAGCAGTACTTC.

The chain uses TRBV14 and TRBJ1-2; TRBD1 aligns across 9 bases. This CDR3 region has 16 residues. J lost 4 bases, V lost 2 bases, and 8 bases had no gene match. Germline-derived CDR1 and CDR2 are SGHDN and FVKESK. In nucleotides, the CDR3 is TGTGCCAGCAGCCAACAATGGGACAGGGTTTTCTATGGCTACACCTTC. The encoded protein is CASSQQWDRVFYGYTF.

The chain carries TRBV20-1 and TRBJ1-1, with D unresolved. The CDR3 is 11 residues long. The germline CDR1 and CDR2 sequences are DFQATT and SNEGSKA (reference sequence). The V and J ends lost 5 bases and 4 bases respectively, with 8 bases between them. The CDR3 sequence: CSASATTEAFF. CDR3 bases: TGCAGTGCTTCAGCAACCACTGAAGCTTTCTTT.

V usage is TRBV7-2 and J usage is TRBJ1-1; 8 nucleotides agree with TRBD1. Per germline, CDR1 SGHTA and CDR2 FQGNSA. The CDR3 length is 15 residues. Trimming cost V 2 bases and J 6 bases; bases outside gene matches: 8. Here the CDR3 DNA reads TGTGCCAGCAGCTTAACCCCTTCGGACAGGGCTGAAGCTTTCTTT. This sequence encodes CASSLTPSDRAEAFF. Together with reference TRBV7-2 and TRBJ1-1, the CDR3 gives the full variable domain: GAGVSQSPSNKVTEKGKDVELRCDPISGHTALYWYRQSLGQGLEFLIYFQGNSAPDKSGLPSDRFSAERTGGSVSTLTIQRTQQEDSAVYLCASSLTPSDRAEAFFGQGTRLTVV.

This chain uses TRBV7-9 with TRBJ1-1; D is undetermined. Germline CDR1 and CDR2: SEHNR and FQNEAQ (reference sequence). This CDR3 region has 10 residues. Trimming left V 5 bases short and J 11 bases short, with 9 bases between. The DNA for the CDR3 is TGTGCCAGCAGCGGTGAGGGTGCTTTCTTT. It codes for CASSGEGAFF.

The gene calls are TRBV12-3 or TRBV12-4 and TRBJ2-7, with 7 bases identical to TRBD2. The CDR3 spans 14 residues. The junction had 4 bases not matched to a gene; V was cut back by 3 bases and J by 2 bases. As DNA, the CDR3 is TGTGCCAGCAGTTTCGGGGGGTGGACCTACGAGCAGTACTTC. Protein sequence: CASSFGGWTYEQYF.

The chain uses TRBV24-1 and TRBJ1-5; D is undetermined. V was shortened by 5 bases and J by 4 bases, with 11 bases between the two germline ends. This CDR3 region has 14 residues. Germline values: CDR1 KGHDR, CDR2 SFDVKD. Written as DNA, the CDR3 is TGTGCCACCAGTGCGGGTCGGGTAAATCAGCCCCAGCATTTT. Translation gives CATSAGRVNQPQHF.